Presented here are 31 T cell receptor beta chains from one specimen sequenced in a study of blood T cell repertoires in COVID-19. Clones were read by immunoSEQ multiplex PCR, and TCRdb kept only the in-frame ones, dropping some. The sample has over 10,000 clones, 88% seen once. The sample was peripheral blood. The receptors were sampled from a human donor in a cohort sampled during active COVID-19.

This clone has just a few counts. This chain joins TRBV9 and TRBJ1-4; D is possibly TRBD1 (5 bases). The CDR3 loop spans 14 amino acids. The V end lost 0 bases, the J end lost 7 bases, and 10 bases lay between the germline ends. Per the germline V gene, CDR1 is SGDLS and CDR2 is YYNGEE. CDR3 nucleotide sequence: TGTGCCAGCAGCGTAGGCAGGGAGGGTGAAAAACTGTTTTTT. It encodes CASSVGREGEKLFF.

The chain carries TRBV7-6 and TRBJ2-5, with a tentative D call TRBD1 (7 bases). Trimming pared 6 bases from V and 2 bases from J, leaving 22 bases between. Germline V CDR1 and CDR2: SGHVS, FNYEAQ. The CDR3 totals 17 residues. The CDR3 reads CASSLTGDSRRQETQYF. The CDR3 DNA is TGTGCCAGCAGTCTTACGGGGGACAGCAGGCGACAAGAGACCCAGTACTTC.

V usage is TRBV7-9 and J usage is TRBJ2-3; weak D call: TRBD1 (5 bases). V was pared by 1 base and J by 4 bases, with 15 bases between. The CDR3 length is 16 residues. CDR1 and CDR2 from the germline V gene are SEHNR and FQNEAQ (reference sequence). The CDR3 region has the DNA TGTGCCAGCAGCTTAGTATTTAGTCGACAGTCAGATACGCAGTATTTT. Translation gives CASSLVFSRQSDTQYF.

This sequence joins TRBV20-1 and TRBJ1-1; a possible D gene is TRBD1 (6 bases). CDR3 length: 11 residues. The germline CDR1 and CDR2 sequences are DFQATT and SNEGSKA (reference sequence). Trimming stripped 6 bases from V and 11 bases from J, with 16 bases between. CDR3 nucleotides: TGCAGTGCGGCCCAAGGGACAATCGCTTTCTTT. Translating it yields CSAAQGTIAFF.

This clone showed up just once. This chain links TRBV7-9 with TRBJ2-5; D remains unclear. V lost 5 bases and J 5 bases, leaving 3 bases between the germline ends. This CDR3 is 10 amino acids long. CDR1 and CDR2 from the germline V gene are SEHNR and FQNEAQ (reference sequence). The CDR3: CASSRETQYF. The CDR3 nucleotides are TGTGCCAGCAGCCGGGAGACCCAGTACTTC.

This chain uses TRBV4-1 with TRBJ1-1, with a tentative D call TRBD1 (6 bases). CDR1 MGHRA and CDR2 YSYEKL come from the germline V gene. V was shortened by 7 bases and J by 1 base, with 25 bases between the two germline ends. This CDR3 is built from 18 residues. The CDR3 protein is CASNVRRSPGQANTEAFF. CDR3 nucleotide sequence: TGCGCCAGCAACGTACGCCGTTCCCCGGGACAAGCGAACACTGAAGCTTTCTTT.

CDR3 protein: CASSEKGGSVYGYTF. CDR3 DNA: TGTGCCAGCAGTGAGAAGGGAGGAAGCGTCTATGGCTACACCTTC. This sequence joins TRBV6-1 and TRBJ1-2; no clear D gene. Trimming shortened V by 3 bases and J by 4 bases, and 15 bases separated the two germline ends. The germline CDR1 and CDR2 sequences are MNHNS and SASEGT. CDR3 length: 15 amino acids.

CDR3 nucleotide sequence: TGTGCCAGCAGCTTGGGACTAGCGGCTGACAATGAGCAGTTCTTC. It is translated as CASSLGLAADNEQFF. The genes are TRBV7-8 and TRBJ2-1; TRBD2 aligns across 11 bases. The V gene end was trimmed by 3 bases and the J gene end by 5 bases; junction bases not matched to a gene: 3. In germline, CDR1 is SGHVS, CDR2 FQNEAQ. The CDR3 consists of 15 residues.

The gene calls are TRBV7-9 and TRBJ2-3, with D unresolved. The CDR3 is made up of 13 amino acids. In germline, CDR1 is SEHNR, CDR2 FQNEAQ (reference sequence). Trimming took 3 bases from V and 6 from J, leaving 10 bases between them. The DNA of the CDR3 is TGTGCCAGCAGCTTCGTTCGTAGTGATACGCAGTATTTT. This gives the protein CASSFVRSDTQYF.

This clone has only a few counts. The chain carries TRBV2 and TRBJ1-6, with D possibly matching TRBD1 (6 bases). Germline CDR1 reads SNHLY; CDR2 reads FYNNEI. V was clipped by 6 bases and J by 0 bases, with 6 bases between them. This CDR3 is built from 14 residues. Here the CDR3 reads CASRDSSYNSPLHF. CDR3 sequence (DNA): TGTGCCAGCAGGGACAGCTCCTATAATTCACCCCTCCACTTT.

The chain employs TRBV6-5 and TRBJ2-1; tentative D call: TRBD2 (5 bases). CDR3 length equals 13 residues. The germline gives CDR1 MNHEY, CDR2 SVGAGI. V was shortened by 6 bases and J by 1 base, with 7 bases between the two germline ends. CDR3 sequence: CASRADSYNEQFF. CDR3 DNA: TGTGCCAGCAGAGCGGATTCCTACAATGAGCAGTTCTTC.

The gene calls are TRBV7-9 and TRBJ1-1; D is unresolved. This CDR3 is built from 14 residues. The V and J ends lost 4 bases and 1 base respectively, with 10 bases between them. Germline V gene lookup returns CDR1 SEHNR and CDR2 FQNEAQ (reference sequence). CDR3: CASSSRIPNTEAFF. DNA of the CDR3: TGTGCCAGCAGCTCGAGGATCCCGAACACTGAAGCTTTCTTT.

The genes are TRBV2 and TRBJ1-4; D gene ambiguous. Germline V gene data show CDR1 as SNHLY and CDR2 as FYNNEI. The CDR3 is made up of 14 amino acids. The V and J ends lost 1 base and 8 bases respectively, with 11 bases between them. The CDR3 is CASSEGTRGEKLFF. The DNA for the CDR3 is TGTGCCAGCAGTGAAGGCACCCGAGGGGAAAAACTGTTTTTT.

CDR3 loop: CASSLGDRDNQPQHF. The CDR3 coding sequence is TGTGCCAGCAGCTTGGGGGACAGGGACAATCAGCCCCAGCATTTT. The gene calls are TRBV5-6 and TRBJ1-5; the match to TRBD1 covers 9 bases. After removal of 0 bases from V and 3 bases from J, the junction contained 1 base not matched to a gene. The germline CDR1 and CDR2 sequences are SGHDT and YYEEEE. This CDR3 is built from 15 residues.

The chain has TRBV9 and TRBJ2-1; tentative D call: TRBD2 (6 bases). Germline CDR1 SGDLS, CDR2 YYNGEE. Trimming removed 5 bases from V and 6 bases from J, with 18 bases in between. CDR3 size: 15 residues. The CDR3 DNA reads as TGTGCCAGCAGTCGTAGCGGTGCGGGGATCAATGAGCAGTTCTTC. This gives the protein CASSRSGAGINEQFF.

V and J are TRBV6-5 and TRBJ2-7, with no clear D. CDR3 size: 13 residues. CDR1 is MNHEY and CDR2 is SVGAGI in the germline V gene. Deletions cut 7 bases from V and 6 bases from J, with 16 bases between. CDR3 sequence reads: CASTYLKLGEQYF. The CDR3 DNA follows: TGTGCCAGCACATATCTAAAACTCGGCGAGCAGTACTTC.

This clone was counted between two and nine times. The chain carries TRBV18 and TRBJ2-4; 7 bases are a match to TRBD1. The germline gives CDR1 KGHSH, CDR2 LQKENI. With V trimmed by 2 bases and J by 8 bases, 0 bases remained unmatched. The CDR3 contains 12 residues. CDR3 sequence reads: CASSPDRDIQYF. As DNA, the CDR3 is TGTGCCAGCTCACCAGACAGGGACATTCAGTACTTC. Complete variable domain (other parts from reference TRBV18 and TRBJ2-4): NAGVMQNPRHLVRRRGQEARLRCSPMKGHSHVYWYRQLPEEGLKFMVYLQKENIIDESGMPKERFSAEFPKEGPSILRIQQVVRGDSAAYFCASSPDRDIQYFGAGTRLSVL.

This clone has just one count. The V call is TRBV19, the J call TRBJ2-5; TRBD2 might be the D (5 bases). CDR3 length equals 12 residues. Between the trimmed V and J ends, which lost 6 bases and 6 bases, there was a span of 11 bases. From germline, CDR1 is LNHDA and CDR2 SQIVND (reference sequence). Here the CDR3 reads CASSPGRKTQYF. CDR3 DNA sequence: TGTGCCAGTAGCCCGGGAAGAAAGACCCAGTACTTC.

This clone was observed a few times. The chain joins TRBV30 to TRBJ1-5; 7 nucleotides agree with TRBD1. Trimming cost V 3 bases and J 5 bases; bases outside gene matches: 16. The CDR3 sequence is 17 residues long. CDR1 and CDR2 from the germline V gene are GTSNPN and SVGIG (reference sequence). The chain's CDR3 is CAWSNRYRGSRDQPQHF. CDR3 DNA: TGTGCCTGGAGCAACCGATACAGGGGCTCTCGGGATCAGCCCCAGCATTTT. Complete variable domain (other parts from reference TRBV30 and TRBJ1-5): SQTIHQWPATLVQPVGSPLSLECTVEGTSNPNLYWYRQAAGRGLQLLFYSVGIGQISSEVPQNLSASRPQDRQFILSSKKLLLSDSGFYLCAWSNRYRGSRDQPQHFGDGTRLSIL.

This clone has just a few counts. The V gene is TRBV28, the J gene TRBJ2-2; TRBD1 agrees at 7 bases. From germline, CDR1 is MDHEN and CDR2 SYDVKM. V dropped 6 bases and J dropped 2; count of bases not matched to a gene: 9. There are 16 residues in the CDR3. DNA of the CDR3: TGTGCCAGCAGCAGTCCGGGACAGTTTAACACCGGGGAGCTGTTTTTT. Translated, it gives CASSSPGQFNTGELFF.

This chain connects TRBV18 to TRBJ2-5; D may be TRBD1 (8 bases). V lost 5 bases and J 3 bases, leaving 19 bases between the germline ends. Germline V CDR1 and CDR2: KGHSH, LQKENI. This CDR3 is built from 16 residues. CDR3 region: CASSSGRQGREETQYF. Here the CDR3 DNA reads TGTGCCAGCTCAAGTGGTCGACAGGGGAGGGAAGAGACCCAGTACTTC.

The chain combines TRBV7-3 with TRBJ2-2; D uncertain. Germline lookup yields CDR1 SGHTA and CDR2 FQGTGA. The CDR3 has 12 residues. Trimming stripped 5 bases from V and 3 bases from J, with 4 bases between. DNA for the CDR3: TGTGCCAGCAGCCCGGACACCGGGGAGCTGTTTTTT. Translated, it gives CASSPDTGELFF.

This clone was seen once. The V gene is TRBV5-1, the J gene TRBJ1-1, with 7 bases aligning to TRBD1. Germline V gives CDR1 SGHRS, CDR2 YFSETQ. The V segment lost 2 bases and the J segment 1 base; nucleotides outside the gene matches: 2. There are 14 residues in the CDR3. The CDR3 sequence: CASSFDRENTEAFF. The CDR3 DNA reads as TGCGCCAGCAGCTTCGACAGGGAGAACACTGAAGCTTTCTTT.

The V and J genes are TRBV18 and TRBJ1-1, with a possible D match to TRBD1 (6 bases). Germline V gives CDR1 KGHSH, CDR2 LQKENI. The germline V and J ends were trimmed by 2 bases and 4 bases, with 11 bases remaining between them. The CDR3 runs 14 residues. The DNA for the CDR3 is TGTGCCAGCTCACCAGCAGGGGTGGTCACTGAAGCTTTCTTT. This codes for CASSPAGVVTEAFF.

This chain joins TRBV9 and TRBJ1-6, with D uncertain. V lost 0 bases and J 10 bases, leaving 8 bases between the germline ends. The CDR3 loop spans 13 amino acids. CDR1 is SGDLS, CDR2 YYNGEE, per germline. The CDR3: CASSVEVGSPLHF. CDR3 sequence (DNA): TGTGCCAGCAGCGTAGAGGTCGGGTCACCCCTCCACTTT.

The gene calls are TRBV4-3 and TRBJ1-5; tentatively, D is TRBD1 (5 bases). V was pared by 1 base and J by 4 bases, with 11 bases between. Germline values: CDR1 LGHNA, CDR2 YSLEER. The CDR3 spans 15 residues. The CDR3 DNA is TGCGCCAGCAGCCAAGCCCGACAGTTTAATCAGCCCCAGCATTTT. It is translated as CASSQARQFNQPQHF.

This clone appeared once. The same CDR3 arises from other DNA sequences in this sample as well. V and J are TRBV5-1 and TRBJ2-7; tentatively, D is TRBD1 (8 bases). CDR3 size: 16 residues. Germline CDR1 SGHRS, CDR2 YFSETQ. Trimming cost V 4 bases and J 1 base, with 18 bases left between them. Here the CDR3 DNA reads TGCGCCAGCAGCCTTCCAGGGGGCGGGGGATCCTACGAGCAGTACTTC. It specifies CASSLPGGGGSYEQYF.

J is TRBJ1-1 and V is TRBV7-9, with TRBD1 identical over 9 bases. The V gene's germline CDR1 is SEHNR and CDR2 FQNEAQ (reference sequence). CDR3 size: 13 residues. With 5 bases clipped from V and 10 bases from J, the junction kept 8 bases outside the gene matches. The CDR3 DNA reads TGTGCCAGCAGCACGGGACAGGGTGTAGCAGCTTTCTTT. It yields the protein CASSTGQGVAAFF.

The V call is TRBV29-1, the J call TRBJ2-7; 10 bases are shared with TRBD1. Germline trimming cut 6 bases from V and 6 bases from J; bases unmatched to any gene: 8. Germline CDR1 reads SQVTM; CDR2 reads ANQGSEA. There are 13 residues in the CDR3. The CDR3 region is CSVARQGAGEQYF. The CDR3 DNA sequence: TGCAGCGTGGCTAGACAGGGGGCGGGCGAGCAGTACTTC.

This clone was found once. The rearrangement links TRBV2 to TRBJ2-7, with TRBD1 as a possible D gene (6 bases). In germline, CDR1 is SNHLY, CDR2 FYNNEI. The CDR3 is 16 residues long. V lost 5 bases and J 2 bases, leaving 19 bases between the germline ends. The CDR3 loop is CASSIVGGFRAYEQYF. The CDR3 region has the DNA TGTGCCAGCAGTATAGTAGGGGGTTTTAGGGCCTACGAGCAGTACTTC.

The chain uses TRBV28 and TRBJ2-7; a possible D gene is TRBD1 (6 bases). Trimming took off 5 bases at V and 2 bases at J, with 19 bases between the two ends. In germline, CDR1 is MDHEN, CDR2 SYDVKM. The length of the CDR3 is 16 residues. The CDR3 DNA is TGTGCCAGCAGTCTAACCGACCAGGGGTCCGCCTACGAGCAGTACTTC. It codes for CASSLTDQGSAYEQYF.